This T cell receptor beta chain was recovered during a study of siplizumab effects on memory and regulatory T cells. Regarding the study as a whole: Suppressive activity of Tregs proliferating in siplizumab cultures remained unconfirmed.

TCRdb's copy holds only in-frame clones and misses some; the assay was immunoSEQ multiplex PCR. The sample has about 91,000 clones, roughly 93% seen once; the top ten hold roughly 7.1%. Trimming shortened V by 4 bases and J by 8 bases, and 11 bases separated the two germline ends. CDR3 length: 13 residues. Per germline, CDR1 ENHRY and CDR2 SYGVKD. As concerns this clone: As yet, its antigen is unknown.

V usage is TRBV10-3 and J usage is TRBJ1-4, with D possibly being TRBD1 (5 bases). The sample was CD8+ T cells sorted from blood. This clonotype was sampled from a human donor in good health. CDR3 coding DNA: TGTGCCATCAGTGCCCAGGGTTCCGAAAAACTGTTTTTT. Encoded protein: CAISAQGSEKLFF.